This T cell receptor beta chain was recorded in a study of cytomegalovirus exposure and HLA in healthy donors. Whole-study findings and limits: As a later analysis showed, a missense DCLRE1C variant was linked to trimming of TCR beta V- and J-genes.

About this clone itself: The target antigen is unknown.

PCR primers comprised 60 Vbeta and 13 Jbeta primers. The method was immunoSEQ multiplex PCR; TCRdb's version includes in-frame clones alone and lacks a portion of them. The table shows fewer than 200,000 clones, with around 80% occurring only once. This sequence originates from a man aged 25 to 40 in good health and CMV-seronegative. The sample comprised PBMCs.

The CDR3 here is CASSVGTSTDTQYF. CDR3 DNA sequence: TGTGCCAGCAGCGTAGGAACATCCACAGATACGCAGTATTTT. This rearrangement joins TRBV9 to TRBJ2-3; D ambiguous. This CDR3 has 14 amino acids. V was cut by 0 bases and J by 2 bases, with 7 bases left in between. The germline gives CDR1 SGDLS, CDR2 YYNGEE.